This T cell receptor (beta chain) emerged from a study of shared clonotypes between healthy human individuals. Study-wide points: Genetic and exposure-history diversity was limited by the few donors. Relative to their counterparts shared across all four donors, non-shared clonotypes exhibited diminished generation probabilities.

The authors' processing: Sequence data from immunoSEQ were junction-only and lacked quality scores; consequently, filtering differed. Assay used: immunoSEQ multiplex PCR; TCRdb lists only in-frame clones, some missing. V and J calls and clone size are copied from that table; D and trimming were computed from the DNA. Here the sample spans 600,000 to 800,000 clones, around 77% being singletons. All donors qualified as healthy HIV-negative adults and had experienced no recent acute infections or vaccinations. The length of the CDR3 is 11 residues. Looked up from germline, CDR1 is SGHTA and CDR2 is FQGNSA. Trimming stripped 4 bases from V and 2 bases from J, with 3 bases between. As regards this clone: The antigen is not known. A much larger clone sits a single nucleotide away, making a read error possible.

What was sequenced was memory CD4+ T cells sorted from blood. Subset indicated: CD45RA-negative fraction. This chain links TRBV7-2 with TRBJ2-7; D is unresolved. The TCR originated in a woman younger than 45 in good health. CDR3 protein: CASSSAYEQYF. CDR3 bases: TGTGCCAGCAGCTCCGCCTACGAGCAGTACTTC.